This T cell receptor beta chain stems from a study of liver allograft versus peripheral blood T cells. Study in general: Repertoires of T cell receptors in transplanted livers were compared with recipients' peripheral blood repertoires. Findings and caveats of the study: Reportedly, the T cell receptor repertoires present inside liver allografts differed from those in peripheral blood.

This clonotype is labeled as medium-sized. Its antigen is undetermined. The V gene end was trimmed by 10 bases and the J gene end by 7 bases; junction bases not matched to a gene: 9. This CDR3 is built from 14 residues. Germline V gene data show CDR1 as MNHEY and CDR2 as SVGAGI. TCRdb ran MiXCR on the reads and lists one entry per CDR3 protein. This table has 6,000 to 9,500 distinct CDR3 sequences, around a sixth appearing once. J is TRBJ1-6 and V is TRBV6-5; 8 nucleotides line up with TRBD1. The clonotype comes from a human patient who had a liver transplant. Some T cells may originate from the graft donor. The CDR3 DNA is TGTGCCACCTTACTCTACAGGGGGAATTCACCCCTCCACTTT. Translation: CATLLYRGNSPLHF.